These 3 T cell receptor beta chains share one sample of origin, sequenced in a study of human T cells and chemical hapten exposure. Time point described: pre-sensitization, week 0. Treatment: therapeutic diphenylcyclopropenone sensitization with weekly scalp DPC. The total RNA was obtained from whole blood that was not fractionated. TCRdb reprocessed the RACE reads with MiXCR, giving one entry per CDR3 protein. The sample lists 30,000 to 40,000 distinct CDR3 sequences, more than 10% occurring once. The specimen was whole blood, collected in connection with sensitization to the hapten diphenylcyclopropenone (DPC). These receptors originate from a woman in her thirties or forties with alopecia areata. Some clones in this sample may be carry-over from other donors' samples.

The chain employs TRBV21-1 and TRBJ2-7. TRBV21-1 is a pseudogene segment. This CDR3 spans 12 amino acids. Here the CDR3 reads CASSESSYEQYF. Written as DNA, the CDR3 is TGTGCCAGCAGTGAGAGCTCCTACGAGCAGTACTTC.

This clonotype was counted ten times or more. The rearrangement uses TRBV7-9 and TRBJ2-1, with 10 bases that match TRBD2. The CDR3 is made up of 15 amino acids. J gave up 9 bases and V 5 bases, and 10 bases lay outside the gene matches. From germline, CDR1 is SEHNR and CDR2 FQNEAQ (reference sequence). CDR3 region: CASSPEALAGVEQFF. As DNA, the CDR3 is TGTGCCAGCAGCCCCGAGGCCCTAGCGGGGGTTGAGCAGTTCTTC.

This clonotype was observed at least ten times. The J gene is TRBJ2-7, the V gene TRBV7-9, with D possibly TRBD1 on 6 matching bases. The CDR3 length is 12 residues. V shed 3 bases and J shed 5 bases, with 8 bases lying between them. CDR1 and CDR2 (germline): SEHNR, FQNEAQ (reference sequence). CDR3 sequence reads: CASSFGQHEQYF. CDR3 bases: TGTGCCAGCAGCTTCGGACAGCACGAGCAGTACTTC.